A single sample gave rise to the 28 T cell receptor beta chains below, sequenced in a study of early T cells in non-severe SARS-CoV-2 infection. TCRdb called the 5' RACE reads again in MiXCR, with one record for every CDR3 protein. The sample includes fewer than 50,000 distinct CDR3 sequences, 7% to 8% of them seen just once. Material for sequencing was whole blood. All receptors derive from an adult who was a healthcare worker with PCR-confirmed SARS-CoV-2 infection or an uninfected control (not recorded which).

At least ten counts were recorded for this clonotype. This sequence joins TRBV29-1 and TRBJ1-1; maybe TRBD1 (5 bases). The CDR3 has 16 residues. CDR1 and CDR2 (germline): SQVTM, ANQGSEA. Trimming removed 4 bases from V and 0 bases from J, with 18 bases in between. The CDR3 region is CSVGVGGWGMNTEAFF. The CDR3 region has the DNA TGCAGCGTTGGGGTAGGAGGGTGGGGGATGAACACTGAAGCTTTCTTT.

The chain recombines TRBV9 with TRBJ2-3, with 9 bases fitting TRBD1. The ends lost 0 bases at V and 4 bases at J; junction bases unmatched: 9. Germline assignment: CDR1 SGDLS and CDR2 YYNGEE. The CDR3 extends over 17 amino acids. For the CDR3, the DNA is TGTGCCAGCAGCGTAGATCCCACAGGGGGCAGCGCAGATACGCAGTATTTT. Translating it yields CASSVDPTGGSADTQYF. Variable domain in full (rest from reference TRBV9 and TRBJ2-3): DSGVTQTPKHLITATGQRVTLRCSPRSGDLSVYWYQQSLDQGLQFLIQYYNGEERAKGNILERFSAQQFPDLHSELNLSSLELGDSALYFCASSVDPTGGSADTQYFGPGTRLTVL.

A few counts support this clonotype. V and J are TRBV9 and TRBJ2-7; 7 nucleotides agree with TRBD1. The CDR3 is 15 residues long. CDR1 is SGDLS, CDR2 YYNGEE, per germline. The V and J ends lost 0 bases and 6 bases, in that order; junction bases with no gene match: 9. The CDR3 DNA reads as TGTGCCAGCAGCGTAGAAGGGGGCCCCGCCACCGAGCAGTACTTC. Translating it yields CASSVEGGPATEQYF.

This clonotype showed up many times. The rearrangement joins TRBV18 to TRBJ1-2; weak D call: TRBD1 (5 bases). Germline values: CDR1 KGHSH, CDR2 LQKENI. This CDR3 is 14 amino acids long. The V end was cut by 4 bases, the J end by 6 bases, with 15 bases between. CDR3 coding DNA: TGTGCCAGCTCACTACCCGGGGCGCCGCATGGCTACACCTTC. Encoded protein: CASSLPGAPHGYTF.

This clonotype was seen at least ten times. The rearrangement uses TRBV9 and TRBJ2-3; tentative D call: TRBD2 (6 bases). The CDR3 loop spans 15 amino acids. With 4 bases removed from V and 2 bases from J, the gap between germline ends came to 14 bases. Germline values: CDR1 SGDLS, CDR2 YYNGEE. The CDR3 region is CASSLEAGLTDTQYF. In nucleotides, the CDR3 is TGTGCCAGCAGCTTAGAGGCGGGGCTCACAGATACGCAGTATTTT. Looking up the rest from reference TRBV9 and TRBJ2-3 gives the full variable domain: DSGVTQTPKHLITATGQRVTLRCSPRSGDLSVYWYQQSLDQGLQFLIQYYNGEERAKGNILERFSAQQFPDLHSELNLSSLELGDSALYFCASSLEAGLTDTQYFGPGTRLTVL.

This clonotype was seen many times. This sequence joins TRBV20-1 and TRBJ2-7; D unresolved. Germline V gene data show CDR1 as DFQATT and CDR2 as SNEGSKA (reference sequence). The V end was cut by 4 bases, the J end by 3 bases, with 10 bases between. The CDR3 spans 12 residues. CDR3: CSANSPGYEQYF. For the CDR3, the DNA is TGCAGTGCTAACAGCCCCGGCTACGAGCAGTACTTC.

This clonotype was counted at least ten times. The rearrangement links TRBV4-3 to TRBJ2-2; TRBD1 is a possible D gene (6 bases). This CDR3 is 13 amino acids long. V was cut by 2 bases and J by 6 bases, with 7 bases left in between. Germline V CDR1 and CDR2: LGHNA, YSLEER. The CDR3, as DNA: TGCGCCAGCAGCCAAACAGGGCCCGGGGAGCTGTTTTTT. Its protein is CASSQTGPGELFF.

This clonotype was recorded many times. This chain connects TRBV19 to TRBJ1-5, with D possibly TRBD1 on 5 matching bases. The CDR3 runs to 15 residues. Trimming shortened V by 5 bases and J by 0 bases, and 11 bases separated the two germline ends. From germline, CDR1 is LNHDA and CDR2 SQIVND (reference sequence). The CDR3 protein is CASSLVRDSNQPQHF. CDR3 coding DNA: TGTGCCAGTAGTTTGGTCAGGGATAGCAATCAGCCCCAGCATTTT. The variable domain in full, with the rest retrieved from reference TRBV19 and TRBJ1-5, is DGGITQSPKYLFRKEGQNVTLSCEQNLNHDAMYWYRQDPGQGLRLIYYSQIVNDFQKGDIAEGYSVSREKKESFPLTVTSAQKNPTAFYLCASSLVRDSNQPQHFGDGTRLSIL.

The gene calls are TRBV20-1 and TRBJ2-5, with 11 bases that match TRBD2. The germline gives CDR1 DFQATT, CDR2 SNEGSKA (reference sequence). With V trimmed by 6 bases and J by 4 bases, 7 bases remained unmatched. The CDR3 sequence is 14 residues long. The CDR3 loop reads CSAKTSGVGETQYF. In DNA, the CDR3 is TGCAGTGCCAAGACTAGCGGGGTAGGAGAGACCCAGTACTTC.

The rearrangement joins TRBV3-1 to TRBJ2-7, with 7 bases aligning to TRBD2. V dropped 2 bases and J dropped 7; count of bases not matched to a gene: 8. Per germline, CDR1 LGHDT and CDR2 YNNKEL (reference sequence). The CDR3 is made up of 14 amino acids. In DNA, the CDR3 is TGTGCCAGCAGCCAACTAGCGGCGTTAAGGGAGCAGTACTTC. Residues: CASSQLAALREQYF.

The genes are TRBV7-9 and TRBJ2-3; 9 bases map to TRBD1. CDR1 and CDR2 from the germline V gene are SEHNR and FQNEAQ (reference sequence). Trimming took 3 bases from V and 4 from J; bases not matched to a gene: 2. The CDR3 covers 14 residues. The CDR3 DNA reads TGTGCCAGCAGCTTGGGACAGGGCCCAGATACGCAGTATTTT. Residues: CASSLGQGPDTQYF.

This clonotype has at least ten counts. This sequence joins TRBV6-2 or TRBV6-3 and TRBJ2-7, with D unresolved. The germline V gene encodes CDR1 MNHEY and CDR2 SVGEGT. Deletions cut 10 bases from V and 3 bases from J, with 7 bases between. This CDR3 comprises 10 residues. CDR3 DNA: TGTGCCACCTACTTCTACGAGCAGTACTTC. Encoded protein: CATYFYEQYF.

The V call is TRBV7-9, the J call TRBJ2-3; D may be TRBD1 (5 bases). The CDR3 has 14 amino acids. The ends were cut back, 1 base at V and 3 bases at J, with 8 bases in the middle. Germline V lookup: CDR1 SEHNR, CDR2 FQNEAQ (reference sequence). The CDR3 is CASSLEGWTDTQYF. For the CDR3, the DNA is TGTGCCAGCAGCTTAGAGGGGTGGACAGATACGCAGTATTTT.

Comments on this clonotype: A clone one base away is much larger, so this may be a read error. This sequence joins TRBV7-9 and TRBJ2-1; D is possibly TRBD2 (5 bases). V lost 3 bases, J lost 6 bases, and 12 bases lay in between. Germline CDR1 SEHNR, CDR2 FQNEAQ (reference sequence). CDR3 length: 14 amino acids. The CDR3 bases are TGTGCCAGCAGCTTTGAGAGGGAAGGCAATGAGCAGTTCTTC. As protein: CASSFEREGNEQFF.

Comments on this clonotype: A much more abundant neighbour one base away suggests this may be a read error. The final CDR3 position lacks the conserved phenylalanine or tryptophan, pointing to a likely read error. The chain recombines TRBV9 with TRBJ2-7; 7 bases are a match to TRBD1. With 0 bases clipped from V and 2 bases from J, the junction kept 2 bases outside the gene matches. The CDR3 totals 14 residues. CDR1 is SGDLS and CDR2 is YYNGEE in the germline V gene. This CDR3 is CASSVGRGTYEQYS. CDR3 nucleotide sequence: TGTGCCAGCAGCGTAGGCAGGGGGACCTACGAGCAGTACTCC.

This clonotype was observed once. The chain recombines TRBV7-9 with TRBJ1-1, with unresolved D. The CDR3 spans 13 residues. From germline, CDR1 is SEHNR and CDR2 FQNEAQ (reference sequence). Trimming took 5 bases from V and 1 from J, leaving 8 bases between them. The CDR3: CASSPSENTEAFF. The CDR3, as DNA: TGTGCCAGCAGCCCATCGGAGAACACTGAAGCTTTCTTT.

The chain is built from TRBV18 and TRBJ1-1; 8 nucleotides line up with TRBD1. The CDR3 has 14 amino acids. Germline CDR1 is KGHSH and CDR2 is LQKENI. V was pared by 3 bases and J by 6 bases, with 6 bases of the junction left unmatched. CDR3 bases: TGTGCCAGCTCACCTGTTGACAGGGGCCCTGAAGCTTTCTTT. Translating gives CASSPVDRGPEAFF.

This clonotype occurred many times. This sequence joins TRBV18 and TRBJ2-5; D is unresolved. The V gene's germline CDR1 is KGHSH and CDR2 LQKENI. V gave up 3 bases and J gave up 2 bases, with 19 bases separating them. There are 17 residues in the CDR3. CDR3 in amino acids: CASSPLRRPQKQETQYF. CDR3 bases: TGTGCCAGCTCACCTCTAAGAAGGCCACAGAAGCAAGAGACCCAGTACTTC. Full variable domain (missing parts from reference TRBV18 and TRBJ2-5): NAGVMQNPRHLVRRRGQEARLRCSPMKGHSHVYWYRQLPEEGLKFMVYLQKENIIDESGMPKERFSAEFPKEGPSILRIQQVVRGDSAAYFCASSPLRRPQKQETQYFGPGTRLLVL.

This clonotype was counted ten times or more. The chain joins TRBV12-3 or TRBV12-4 to TRBJ2-2; 10 nucleotides align to TRBD2. CDR3 length: 18 residues. Trimming took 5 bases from V and 5 from J; bases not matched to a gene: 14. CDR3 sequence: CASSPNLSSGGPTGELFF. The CDR3 DNA is TGTGCCAGCAGTCCCAACCTTTCTAGCGGGGGCCCGACCGGGGAGCTGTTTTTT.

The chain employs TRBV12-2 and TRBJ2-7; the table's D gene call, TRBD1, was not cross checked with the DNA. TRBV12-2 is an annotated pseudogene. This CDR3 spans 15 amino acids. The chain's CDR3 is CASRLGTFPSYEQYF. As DNA, the CDR3 is TGTGCAAGTCGCTTGGGGACCTTCCCCTCCTACGAGCAGTACTTC.

The genes are TRBV7-8 and TRBJ1-6; D perhaps matches TRBD1 (5 bases). Germline CDR1 reads SGHVS; CDR2 reads FQNEAQ. The CDR3 length is 16 residues. Trimming stripped 0 bases from V and 10 bases from J, with 16 bases between. The CDR3 nucleotides read TGTGCCAGCAGCTTAGCGGGGGACGGTCAATACTCACCCCTCCACTTT. This sequence encodes CASSLAGDGQYSPLHF.

This clonotype was picked up many times. CDR3 in amino acids: CASRRDSPYGYTF. The CDR3 DNA is TGTGCCAGCAGACGGGACAGCCCCTATGGCTACACCTTC. The rearrangement uses TRBV6-2 or TRBV6-3 and TRBJ1-2; 7 bases map to TRBD1. CDR3 length equals 13 residues. CDR1 and CDR2 from the germline V gene are MNHEY and SVGEGT. V was pared by 6 bases and J by 4 bases, with 5 bases of the junction left unmatched.

This clonotype was picked up many times. In DNA form, the CDR3 reads TGTGCCAGCAGCTTAAGACTGCCAAATTCACCCCTCCACTTT. It yields the protein CASSLRLPNSPLHF. The chain uses TRBV7-2 and TRBJ1-6; D ambiguous. The germline V gene encodes CDR1 SGHTA and CDR2 FQGNSA. The length of the CDR3 is 14 residues. V was clipped by 2 bases and J by 7 bases, with 9 bases between them.

V usage is TRBV6-5 and J usage is TRBJ2-1; 11 bases agree with TRBD2. Germline CDR1 is MNHEY and CDR2 is SVGAGI. V dropped 0 bases and J dropped 9; count of bases not matched to a gene: 10. The length of the CDR3 is 17 residues. In DNA form, the CDR3 reads TGTGCCAGCAGTTACTCAGGGACTAGCGGAGGTCACGGTGAGCAGTTCTTC. Amino acid sequence: CASSYSGTSGGHGEQFF.

The CDR3 DNA sequence: TGTGCCAGCAGTCATCAGGATTTCCTCGAGCAGTACTTC. Translated, it gives CASSHQDFLEQYF. V is TRBV12-3 or TRBV12-4 and J is TRBJ2-7; D is unclear. The CDR3 is made up of 13 amino acids. The V gene lost 5 bases and the J gene lost 6 bases, with 14 bases spanning the gap.

This clonotype was detected ten times or more. This chain connects TRBV6-5 to TRBJ2-3, with D perhaps matching TRBD1 or TRBD2 (5 bases each). V was pared by 2 bases and J by 0 bases, with 9 bases between. The V gene's germline CDR1 is MNHEY and CDR2 SVGAGI. CDR3 length: 15 amino acids. DNA for the CDR3: TGTGCCAGCAGTTACGGGACGACTAGCACAGATACGCAGTATTTT. Encoded protein: CASSYGTTSTDTQYF.

The sample holds a few counts of this clonotype. J is TRBJ1-6 and V is TRBV7-2, with D maybe TRBD1 (5 bases). CDR1 SGHTA and CDR2 FQGNSA come from the germline V gene. Trimming stripped 3 bases from V and 0 bases from J, with 12 bases between. This CDR3 is 17 amino acids long. The CDR3 is CASSFIRASSYNSPLHF. The CDR3, as DNA: TGTGCCAGCAGCTTTATCAGGGCGAGCTCCTATAATTCACCCCTCCACTTT.

This sequence joins TRBV20-1 and TRBJ2-1, with D possibly TRBD2 on 6 matching bases. The CDR3 covers 12 residues. The V end was cut by 6 bases, the J end by 9 bases, with 15 bases between. The germline gives CDR1 DFQATT, CDR2 SNEGSKA (reference sequence). The CDR3 bases are TGCAGTGCCCCGACTAGTTTCAGTGAGCAGTTCTTC. It encodes CSAPTSFSEQFF.